A selection of T cell receptor beta chains follows, all from one sample in a study of T cells in Graves' hyperthyroidism and ophthalmopathy. TCRdb re-called the multiplex PCR reads through MiXCR, storing one row per CDR3 protein. The sample carries some 270,000 distinct CDR3 sequences, 13% recorded once. The sequencing sample was made of blood. These receptors were taken from a woman in her thirties with Graves' hyperthyroidism that later progressed to Graves' ophthalmopathy. Both conserved end residues are part of each CDR3. The D gene is left open where the match is weak. Part of the rows lack a size; the others show once, few, many or a class for expanded clones.

d_call: .; j_call: TRBJ2-7; cdr3_length: 15; clone_size: few; v_call: TRBV19; cdr3_aa: CASSPTAAVAYEQYF; cdr3_nt: TGTGCCAGTAGTCCTACGGCGGCCGTAGCCTACGAGCAGTACTTC
d_call: .; j_call: TRBJ2-1; cdr3_length: 14; clone_size: many; v_call: TRBV7-2; cdr3_aa: CASSRSGSYNEQFF; cdr3_nt: TGTGCCAGCAGCCGTAGCGGCTCCTACAATGAGCAGTTCTTC
d_call: .; j_call: TRBJ1-6; cdr3_length: 13; clone_size: many; v_call: TRBV2; cdr3_aa: CASSAGSYSPLHF; cdr3_nt: TGTGCCAGCAGTGCCGGGAGTTACTCACCCCTCCACTTT
d_call: TRBD2; j_call: TRBJ2-1; cdr3_length: 16; clone_size: many; v_call: TRBV27; cdr3_aa: CASSSSSGRPYNEQFF; cdr3_nt: TGTGCCAGCAGTTCGAGTAGCGGGAGACCCTACAATGAGCAGTTCTTC
d_call: .; j_call: TRBJ2-1; cdr3_length: 16; clone_size: many; v_call: TRBV28; cdr3_aa: CASSSLVPRTYNEQFF; cdr3_nt: TGTGCCAGCAGTTCCTTAGTCCCCAGGACCTACAATGAGCAGTTCTTC
d_call: .; j_call: TRBJ2-3; cdr3_length: 16; clone_size: many; v_call: TRBV18; cdr3_aa: CASSPPGVTVTDTQYF; cdr3_nt: TGTGCCAGCTCACCACCCGGCGTCACCGTTACAGATACGCAGTATTTT
d_call: .; j_call: TRBJ2-5; cdr3_length: 14; clone_size: .; v_call: TRBV5-1; cdr3_aa: CASSLALSQETQYF; cdr3_nt: TGCGCCAGCAGCTTGGCGTTGTCTCAAGAGACCCAGTACTTC
d_call: .; j_call: TRBJ2-5; cdr3_length: 14; clone_size: few; v_call: TRBV29-1; cdr3_aa: CSVSIGTNSETQYF; cdr3_nt: TGCAGCGTTTCAATCGGGACGAATTCGGAGACCCAGTACTTC
d_call: .; j_call: TRBJ2-1; cdr3_length: 14; clone_size: many; v_call: TRBV13; cdr3_aa: CASSPSLTRDEQFF; cdr3_nt: TGTGCCAGCAGCCCCTCTCTTACCAGAGATGAGCAGTTCTTC
d_call: .; j_call: TRBJ1-1; cdr3_length: 14; clone_size: many; v_call: TRBV2; cdr3_aa: CASSVEGQNTEAFF; cdr3_nt: TGTGCCAGCAGTGTGGAGGGGCAGAACACTGAAGCTTTCTTT
d_call: .; j_call: TRBJ2-5; cdr3_length: 14; clone_size: .; v_call: TRBV4-3; cdr3_aa: CASSQFWGDGTQYF; cdr3_nt: TGCGCCAGCAGCCAATTTTGGGGAGATGGGACCCAGTACTTC
d_call: .; j_call: TRBJ1-5; cdr3_length: 13; clone_size: .; v_call: TRBV4-1; cdr3_aa: CASSQVGLQPQHF; cdr3_nt: TGCGCCAGCAGCCAAGTGGGACTTCAGCCCCAGCATTTT
d_call: .; j_call: TRBJ1-5; cdr3_length: 15; clone_size: few; v_call: TRBV19; cdr3_aa: CASSTYSGSHQPQHF; cdr3_nt: TGTGCCAGTAGTACATACTCCGGCAGTCATCAGCCCCAGCATTTT
d_call: .; j_call: TRBJ2-7; cdr3_length: 13; clone_size: many; v_call: TRBV6-1; cdr3_aa: CASISGGGVEQYF; cdr3_nt: TGTGCCAGCATTTCTGGGGGCGGGGTCGAGCAGTACTTC
d_call: .; j_call: TRBJ2-1; cdr3_length: 11; clone_size: .; v_call: TRBV19; cdr3_aa: CASTGYNEQFF; cdr3_nt: TGTGCCAGTACGGGGTACAATGAGCAGTTCTTC
d_call: .; j_call: TRBJ2-1; cdr3_length: 15; clone_size: .; v_call: TRBV29-1; cdr3_aa: CSVEGGQESYNEQFF; cdr3_nt: TGCAGCGTTGAGGGCGGGCAGGAGTCCTACAATGAGCAGTTCTTC
d_call: TRBD1; j_call: TRBJ2-7; cdr3_length: 14; clone_size: .; v_call: TRBV18; cdr3_aa: CASSQTGGMDEQYF; cdr3_nt: TGTGCCAGCTCCCAGACAGGGGGCATGGACGAGCAGTACTTC
d_call: .; j_call: TRBJ1-2; cdr3_length: 12; clone_size: .; v_call: TRBV6-1; cdr3_aa: CASGGLAGSYTF; cdr3_nt: TGTGCCAGTGGAGGGTTGGCGGGTAGCTACACCTTC
d_call: TRBD1; j_call: TRBJ1-4; cdr3_length: 16; clone_size: many; v_call: TRBV20-1; cdr3_aa: CSARPQGTGSNEKLFF; cdr3_nt: TGCAGTGCTAGACCCCAGGGGACAGGGTCTAATGAAAAACTGTTTTTT
d_call: .; j_call: TRBJ2-3; cdr3_length: 16; clone_size: many; v_call: TRBV28; cdr3_aa: CASSSYFDQMADTQYF; cdr3_nt: TGTGCCAGCAGCTCTTATTTCGACCAAATGGCGGATACGCAGTATTTT